Described below is a single TCR beta chain sequence and its context. What it binds is unknown. These data originate in a study of OX40 agonist ivuxolimab in advanced cancers. The V and J ends lost 4 bases and 5 bases respectively, with 20 bases between them. The CDR3 extends over 16 amino acids. In germline, CDR1 is SNHLY, CDR2 FYNNEI. Clones were sequenced by immunoSEQ multiplex PCR, and TCRdb holds only the in-frame ones, with some missing. The table has roughly 46,000 clones, approximately 88% seen once. General study points: Mean expanded clone counts were higher in CD8+ than CD4+ T cells. The specificity for antigen of the expanded peripheral T cells was not determined.

The chain joins TRBV2 to TRBJ2-5; tentatively, D is TRBD2 (5 bases). This TCR was recovered from an adult with an advanced solid tumor such as melanoma, head and neck, liver or kidney cancer. Here the sequenced sample was CD4+ or CD8+ T cells sorted from blood, taken in a trial of the OX40 agonist ivuxolimab. The CDR3 protein is CASSGKGVAFMETQYF. In nucleotides, the CDR3 is TGTGCCAGCAGTGGGAAGGGAGTAGCGTTTATGGAGACCCAGTACTTC.